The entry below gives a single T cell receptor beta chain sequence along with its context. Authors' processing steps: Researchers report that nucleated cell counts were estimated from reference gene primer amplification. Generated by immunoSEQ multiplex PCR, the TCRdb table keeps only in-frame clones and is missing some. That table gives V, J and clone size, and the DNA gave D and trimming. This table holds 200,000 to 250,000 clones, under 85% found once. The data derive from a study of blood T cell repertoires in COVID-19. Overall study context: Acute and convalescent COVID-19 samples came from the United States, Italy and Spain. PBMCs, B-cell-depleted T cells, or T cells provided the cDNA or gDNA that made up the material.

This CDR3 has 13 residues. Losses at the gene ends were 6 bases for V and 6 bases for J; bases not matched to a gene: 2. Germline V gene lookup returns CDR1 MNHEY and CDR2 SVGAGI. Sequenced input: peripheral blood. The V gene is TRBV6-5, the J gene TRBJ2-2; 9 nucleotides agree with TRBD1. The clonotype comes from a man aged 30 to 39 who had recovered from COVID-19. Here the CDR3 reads CASSRQGAGELFF. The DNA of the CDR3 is TGTGCCAGCAGCCGACAGGGGGCCGGGGAGCTGTTTTTT.